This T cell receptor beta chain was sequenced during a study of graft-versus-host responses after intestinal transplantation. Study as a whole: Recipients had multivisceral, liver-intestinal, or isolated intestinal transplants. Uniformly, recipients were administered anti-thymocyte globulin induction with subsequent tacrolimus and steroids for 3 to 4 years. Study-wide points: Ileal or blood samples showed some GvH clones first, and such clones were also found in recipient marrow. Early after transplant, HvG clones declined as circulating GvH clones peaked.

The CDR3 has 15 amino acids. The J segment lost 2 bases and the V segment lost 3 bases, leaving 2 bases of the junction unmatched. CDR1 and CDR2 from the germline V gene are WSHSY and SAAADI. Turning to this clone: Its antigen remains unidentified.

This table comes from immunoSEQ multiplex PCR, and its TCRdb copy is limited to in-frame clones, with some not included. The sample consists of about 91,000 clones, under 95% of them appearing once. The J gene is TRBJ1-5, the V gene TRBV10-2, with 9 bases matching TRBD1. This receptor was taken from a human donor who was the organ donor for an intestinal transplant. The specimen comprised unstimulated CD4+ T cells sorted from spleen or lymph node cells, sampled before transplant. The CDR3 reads CASSDRTGGNQPQHF. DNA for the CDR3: TGCGCCAGCAGTGACCGGACAGGGGGCAATCAGCCCCAGCATTTT.